This T cell receptor beta chain was sequenced during a study of blood T cell repertoires in COVID-19. Looking at the study overall: Samples of COVID-19 (acute and convalescent) were obtained from the United States, Italy and Spain.

Original handling: Amplification of reference gene primers was used by the study to estimate nucleated cell counts. Some clones are missing from TCRdb's copy, which holds only in-frame ones; the method was immunoSEQ multiplex PCR. For V, J and clone size, that table is used; D and trimming come from the DNA. This sample has over 100,000 clones; about 89% occur once, and the top ten carry around 10%. Seattle participants joined during active infection and were tracked over time. J gave up 0 bases and V 5 bases, and 1 base lay outside the gene matches. The CDR3 extends over 15 amino acids. The germline V gene has CDR1 KGHSY and CDR2 FQNENV.

This clonotype was sampled from a woman in her 70s with COVID-19, enrolled during active disease. Sequenced: peripheral blood. This chain uses TRBV16 with TRBJ2-4, with 10 bases identical to TRBD1. CDR3 nucleotides: TGTGCCAGCAGCGGACAGGGGGTAGCCAAAAACATTCAGTACTTC. Translating gives CASSGQGVAKNIQYF.